This T cell receptor (beta chain) was captured in a study of blood T cell repertoires in COVID-19. The method was immunoSEQ multiplex PCR; TCRdb's version includes in-frame clones alone and lacks a portion of them. The sample gives more than 120,000 clones, approximately 87% of which show up once; around 40% is in the top ten. The sequence came from a middle-aged man who had recovered from COVID-19. Sequenced material: peripheral blood.

CDR3: CASSQDNSGGPQETQYF. CDR3 DNA sequence: TGTGCCAGCAGCCAAGATAATAGCGGGGGGCCCCAAGAGACCCAGTACTTC. The chain recombines TRBV3-1 (or the pseudogene TRBV3-2) with TRBJ2-5; 10 bases map to TRBD2. The J segment lost 1 base and the V segment lost 0 bases, leaving 5 bases of the junction unmatched. The CDR3 extends over 17 amino acids. Germline V gives CDR1 LGHDT, CDR2 YNNKEL (reference sequence).